Each of the 5 T cell receptor beta chains below was sequenced from the same sample in a study of identical twins. MiXCR was run by TCRdb on the 5' RACE reads, yielding one entry per CDR3 protein. The repertoire holds under 800,000 distinct CDR3 sequences, 21% seen once, with around 4.4% in the top ten. These sequences were also reported in another study, on T cells expressing NK-cell markers.

Sample: PBMCs. These receptors were collected from a woman aged 18-29 years in good health.

Here the CDR3 DNA reads TGCAGCTTGCGACAGGGTCCTGTGCAGTACTTC. It yields the protein CSLRQGPVQYF. V is TRBV29-1 and J is TRBJ2-7; TRBD1 agrees at 7 bases. V was clipped by 8 bases and J by 9 bases; unmatched bases: 10. The CDR3 sequence is 11 residues long. Germline V gene lookup returns CDR1 SQVTM and CDR2 ANQGSEA.

The chain couples TRBV6-5 to TRBJ2-5; 7 nucleotides line up with TRBD1. The CDR3 covers 17 residues. The V gene's germline CDR1 is MNHEY and CDR2 SVGAGI. The ends lost 0 bases at V and 5 bases at J; junction bases unmatched: 12. CDR3 residues: CASSYSGSYRGGETQYF. Here the CDR3 DNA reads TGTGCCAGCAGTTACTCCGGATCATACAGGGGTGGGGAGACCCAGTACTTC.

This clonotype came up a few times. The V gene is TRBV4-3, the J gene TRBJ2-2, with D maybe TRBD2 (6 bases). CDR1 is LGHNA, CDR2 YSLEER, per germline. V was cut by 6 bases and J by 4 bases, with 15 bases left in between. There are 15 residues in the CDR3. The CDR3 bases are TGCGCCAGCAGGCTTAATAGCGGAGTCACCGGGGAGCTGTTTTTT. This sequence encodes CASRLNSGVTGELFF.

This chain uses TRBV27 with TRBJ2-3; 9 nucleotides line up with TRBD2. There are 16 residues in the CDR3. V was clipped by 7 bases and J by 6 bases; unmatched bases: 14. Germline values: CDR1 MNHEY, CDR2 SMNVEV (reference sequence). The CDR3 DNA follows: TGTGCCAGCACGGATCTAGGTAGCGGGAGTTCCGATACGCAGTATTTT. It specifies CASTDLGSGSSDTQYF.

The rearrangement joins TRBV20-1 to TRBJ2-1; 7 bases are shared with TRBD2. The CDR3 spans 15 residues. V shed 6 bases, J shed 3 bases, and the junction held 11 bases outside the gene matches. Germline V gene lookup returns CDR1 DFQATT and CDR2 SNEGSKA (reference sequence). The CDR3 DNA reads as TGCAGTGCCGCACGCTGGCTAGCGGACTACAATGAGCAGTTCTTC. The encoded protein is CSAARWLADYNEQFF.